Following are 17 T cell receptor beta chains from one sample sequenced in a study of T cells after yellow fever vaccination. In TCRdb, the 5' RACE reads were re-called with MiXCR into one record per CDR3 protein. The sample has about 230,000 distinct CDR3 sequences; approximately 6.8% are singletons. Specimen: CD4+ T cells sorted from PBMCs, collected on the day of the yellow fever booster vaccination. Receptors originate from a man in his thirties or forties who received the YFV17D yellow fever vaccine.

The genes are TRBV5-4 and TRBJ2-7; TRBD2 aligns across 8 bases. V lost 4 bases to trimming and J lost 2 bases; unmatched junction nucleotides: 11. Per the germline V gene, CDR1 is SGHNT and CDR2 is YYREEE (reference sequence). The CDR3 spans 16 residues. In DNA form, the CDR3 reads TGTGCCAGCAGCCCGCAGGTGTCGGGAGGGGCCTACGAGCAGTACTTC. Translation gives CASSPQVSGGAYEQYF.

This clonotype was picked up many times. The rearrangement joins TRBV15 to TRBJ1-4; D uncertain. CDR1 is LNHNV, CDR2 YYDKDF, per germline (reference sequence). The CDR3 spans 14 residues. Trimming removed 3 bases at V and 2 bases at J, with 7 bases between. CDR3 region: CATSSGITNEKLFF. DNA for the CDR3: TGTGCCACCAGCAGCGGGATTACTAATGAAAAACTGTTTTTT.

This clonotype was counted many times. DNA for the CDR3: TGCGCCAGCAGCTCGGGAGAAGGCGGCGGTGAGCAGTTCTTC. Translated: CASSSGEGGGEQFF. This chain connects TRBV5-1 to TRBJ2-1; a possible D gene is TRBD2 (6 bases). This CDR3 spans 14 amino acids. The V end lost 3 bases, the J end lost 9 bases, and 16 bases lay between the germline ends. CDR1 and CDR2 from the germline V gene are SGHRS and YFSETQ.

This clonotype showed up just a few times. This chain joins TRBV25-1 and TRBJ1-2, with 7 bases identical to TRBD1. Germline V CDR1 and CDR2: MGHDK, SYGVNS. There are 15 residues in the CDR3. J was trimmed by 8 bases and V by 3 bases; bases with no gene match: 12. CDR3 nucleotides: TGTGCCAGCAGTGATCCGACAGGGTCCCCCCGGGGCTACACCTTC. This codes for CASSDPTGSPRGYTF.

The table lists this clonotype with many counts. The chain employs TRBV5-1 and TRBJ2-1, with D perhaps matching TRBD1 or TRBD2 (6 bases each). The germline V gene encodes CDR1 SGHRS and CDR2 YFSETQ. Trimming shortened V by 8 bases and J by 4 bases, and 16 bases separated the two germline ends. This CDR3 contains 14 residues. The CDR3 DNA reads as TGCGCCAGTTTCAAAGGAGGGGGTTACAATGAGCAGTTCTTC. This sequence encodes CASFKGGGYNEQFF.

At least ten counts were recorded for this clonotype. The chain has TRBV5-1 and TRBJ2-1, with 7 bases identical to TRBD2. The V gene end was trimmed by 0 bases and the J gene end by 8 bases; junction bases not matched to a gene: 5. Germline CDR1 SGHRS, CDR2 YFSETQ. This CDR3 contains 14 residues. CDR3: CASSLGGRVDEQFF. Here the CDR3 DNA reads TGCGCCAGCAGCTTGGGAGGGAGGGTAGATGAGCAGTTCTTC.

This clonotype appeared many times. V usage is TRBV7-8 and J usage is TRBJ2-7; D is unresolved. The CDR3 runs to 11 residues. Looked up from germline, CDR1 is SGHVS and CDR2 is FQNEAQ. V was clipped by 5 bases and J by 5 bases, with 7 bases between them. The CDR3, as DNA: TGTGCCAGCAGCCCTCGGGACGAGCAGTACTTC. This encodes CASSPRDEQYF.

This clonotype was detected many times. J is TRBJ2-3 and V is TRBV10-1; D assignment may be TRBD1 or TRBD2 (5 bases each). The V and J ends lost 3 bases and 9 bases respectively, with 16 bases between them. From germline, CDR1 is WNHNN and CDR2 SYGVQD (reference sequence). The CDR3 extends over 14 amino acids. CDR3 coding DNA: TGCGCCAGCAGTGACGCCGGGACCGGGTCGACGCAGTATTTT. This sequence encodes CASSDAGTGSTQYF.

This clonotype was seen at least ten times. V is TRBV7-9 and J is TRBJ2-7; D uncertain. The CDR3 sequence is 15 residues long. Germline V lookup: CDR1 SEHNR, CDR2 FQNEAQ (reference sequence). The V and J ends lost 1 base and 3 bases respectively, with 13 bases between them. CDR3 sequence: CASSLVSGLNYEQYF. The CDR3, as DNA: TGTGCCAGCAGCTTAGTCTCAGGATTGAACTACGAGCAGTACTTC.

This clonotype was observed a few times. The chain is built from TRBV6-2 or TRBV6-3 and TRBJ2-1; 13 bases map to TRBD2. The length of the CDR3 is 16 residues. The junction had 5 bases not matched to a gene; V was cut back by 5 bases and J by 4 bases. Germline CDR1 reads MNHEY; CDR2 reads SVGEGT. The DNA of the CDR3 is TGTGCCAGCAGTGCGGGACTAGCGGGATTTTACAATGAGCAGTTCTTC. Translated, it gives CASSAGLAGFYNEQFF.

This clonotype was seen at least ten times. V is TRBV7-8 and J is TRBJ2-5; TRBD2 agrees at 9 bases. The germline gives CDR1 SGHVS, CDR2 FQNEAQ. The CDR3 is made up of 16 amino acids. The trim removed 7 bases at V and 5 bases at J, leaving 14 bases unmatched. CDR3 in amino acids: CASTPPLREGLETQYF. The DNA for the CDR3 is TGTGCCAGCACACCTCCCTTGCGGGAGGGCCTCGAGACCCAGTACTTC.

This chain links TRBV29-1 with TRBJ2-7; D not resolved. Germline V gives CDR1 SQVTM, CDR2 ANQGSEA. This CDR3 is built from 14 residues. V was shortened by 4 bases and J by 4 bases, with 17 bases between the two germline ends. The CDR3 DNA is TGCAGCGTTGTACGTACGGGCAGCCCATACGAGCAGTACTTC. Its translation is CSVVRTGSPYEQYF.

V and J are TRBV29-1 and TRBJ2-2; 9 bases are a match to TRBD2. V was clipped by 4 bases and J by 1 base; unmatched bases: 1. The CDR3 loop spans 14 amino acids. Germline assignment: CDR1 SQVTM and CDR2 ANQGSEA. CDR3 nucleotides: TGCAGCGTTGGGACTAGCGTGAACACCGGGGAGCTGTTTTTT. This gives the protein CSVGTSVNTGELFF.

The chain combines TRBV6-2 or TRBV6-3 with TRBJ2-2; D is unclear. Trimming shortened V by 2 bases and J by 6 bases, and 16 bases separated the two germline ends. Germline CDR1 and CDR2: MNHEY and SVGEGT. The CDR3 has 16 amino acids. CDR3 in DNA: TGTGCCAGCAGTTACATCTTTAGCCTGATCCCCGGGGAGCTGTTTTTT. Its protein is CASSYIFSLIPGELFF.

In this sample, this clonotype turned up many times. The chain has TRBV20-1 and TRBJ2-3, with D hard to call. Germline V CDR1 and CDR2: DFQATT, SNEGSKA (reference sequence). There are 13 residues in the CDR3. Trimming cost V 0 bases and J 1 base, with 5 bases left between them. CDR3 residues: CSARDPGTDTQYF. As DNA, the CDR3 is TGCAGTGCTAGAGATCCTGGCACAGATACGCAGTATTTT.

The V and J genes are TRBV5-1 and TRBJ2-7; 7 bases line up with TRBD2. The CDR3 sequence is 16 residues long. J gave up 4 bases and V 4 bases, and 14 bases lay outside the gene matches. CDR1 and CDR2 from the germline V gene are SGHRS and YFSETQ. CDR3 protein: CASSPMGAGASYEQYF. CDR3 sequence (DNA): TGCGCCAGCAGCCCTATGGGTGCGGGAGCGAGTTACGAGCAGTACTTC.

A few counts support this clonotype. The J gene is TRBJ1-2, the V gene TRBV6-1; 7 positions agree with TRBD1. V shed 6 bases, J shed 5 bases, and the junction held 9 bases outside the gene matches. The CDR3 totals 14 residues. Germline V gene lookup returns CDR1 MNHNS and CDR2 SASEGT. The CDR3 DNA sequence: TGTGCCAGCAGACCCGGGACAGAGAATTATGGCTACACCTTC. Translating it yields CASRPGTENYGYTF.